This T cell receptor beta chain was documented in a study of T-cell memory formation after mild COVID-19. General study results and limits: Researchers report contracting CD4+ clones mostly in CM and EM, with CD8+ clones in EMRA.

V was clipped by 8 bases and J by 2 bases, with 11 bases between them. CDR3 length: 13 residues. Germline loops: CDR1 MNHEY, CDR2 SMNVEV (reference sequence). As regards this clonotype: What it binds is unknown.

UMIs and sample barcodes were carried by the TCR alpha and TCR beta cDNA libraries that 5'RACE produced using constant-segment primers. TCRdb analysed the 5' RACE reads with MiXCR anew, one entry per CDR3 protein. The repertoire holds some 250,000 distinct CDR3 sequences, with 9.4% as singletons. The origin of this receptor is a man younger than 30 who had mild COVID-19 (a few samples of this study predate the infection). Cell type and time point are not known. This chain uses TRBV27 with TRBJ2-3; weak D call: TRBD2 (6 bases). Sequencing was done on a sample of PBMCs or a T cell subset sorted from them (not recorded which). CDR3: CASFGSATDTQYF. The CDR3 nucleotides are TGTGCCAGCTTCGGGAGTGCCACAGATACGCAGTATTTT.